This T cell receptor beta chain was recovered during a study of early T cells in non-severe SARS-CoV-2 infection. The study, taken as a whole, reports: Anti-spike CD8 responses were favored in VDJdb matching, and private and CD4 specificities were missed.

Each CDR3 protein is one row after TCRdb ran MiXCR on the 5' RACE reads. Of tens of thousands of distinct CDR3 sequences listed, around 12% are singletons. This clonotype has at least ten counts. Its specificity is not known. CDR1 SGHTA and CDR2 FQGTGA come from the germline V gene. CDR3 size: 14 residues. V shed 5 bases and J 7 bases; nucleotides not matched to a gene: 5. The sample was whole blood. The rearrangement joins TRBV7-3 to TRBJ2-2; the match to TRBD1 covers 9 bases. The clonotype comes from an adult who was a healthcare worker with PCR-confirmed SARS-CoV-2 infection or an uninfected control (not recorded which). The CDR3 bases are TGTGCCAGCAGCCCCGACAGGGGGAACGGGGAGCTGTTTTTT. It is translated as CASSPDRGNGELFF.